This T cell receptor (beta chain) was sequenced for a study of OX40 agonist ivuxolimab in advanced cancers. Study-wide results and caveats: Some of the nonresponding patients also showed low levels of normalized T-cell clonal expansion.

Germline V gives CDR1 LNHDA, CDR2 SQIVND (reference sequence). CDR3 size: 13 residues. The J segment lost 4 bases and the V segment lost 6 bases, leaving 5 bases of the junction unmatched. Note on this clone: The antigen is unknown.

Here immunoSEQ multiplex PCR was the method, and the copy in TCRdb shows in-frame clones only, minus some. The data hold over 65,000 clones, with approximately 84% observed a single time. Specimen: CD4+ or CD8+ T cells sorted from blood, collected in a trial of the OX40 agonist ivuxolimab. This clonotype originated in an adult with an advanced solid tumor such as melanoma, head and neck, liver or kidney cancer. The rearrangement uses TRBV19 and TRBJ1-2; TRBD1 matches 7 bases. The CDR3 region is CASSSQGFYGYTF. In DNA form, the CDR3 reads TGTGCCAGTAGCTCACAGGGGTTCTATGGCTACACCTTC.